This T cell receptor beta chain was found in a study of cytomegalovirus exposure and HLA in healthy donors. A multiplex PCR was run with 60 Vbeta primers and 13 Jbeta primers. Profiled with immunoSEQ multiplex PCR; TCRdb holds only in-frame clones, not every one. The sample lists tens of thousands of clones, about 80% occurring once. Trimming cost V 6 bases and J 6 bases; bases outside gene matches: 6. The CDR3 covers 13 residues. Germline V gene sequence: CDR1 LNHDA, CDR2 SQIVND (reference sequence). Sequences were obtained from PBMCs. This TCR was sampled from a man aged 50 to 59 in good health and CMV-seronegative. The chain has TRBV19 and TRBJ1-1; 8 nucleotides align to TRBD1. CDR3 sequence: CASSKDRGAEAFF. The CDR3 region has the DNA TGTGCCAGTAGCAAAGACAGGGGAGCTGAAGCTTTCTTT.